Here is one TCR beta chain with its context. Germline V gives CDR1 SGHTA, CDR2 FQGNSA. The CDR3 length is 15 residues. J was trimmed by 6 bases and V by 0 bases; bases with no gene match: 6. The sample comes from a study of blood T cell repertoires in COVID-19. Data came from immunoSEQ multiplex PCR; TCRdb stores just in-frame clones and leaves some out. The table records 350,000 or so clones, roughly 90% of them present only once. This TCR was recovered from a woman aged 30 to 39 who had recovered from COVID-19. The V gene is TRBV7-2, the J gene TRBJ2-7; 9 positions match TRBD1. The sequencing input was PBMCs or T cells enriched from blood (not recorded which). This CDR3 reads CASSLARTGVGEQYF. CDR3 bases: TGTGCCAGCAGCTTAGCCCGGACAGGGGTAGGCGAGCAGTACTTC.